This T cell receptor (beta chain) came from a study of blood T cell repertoires in COVID-19. Overall study: Samples came from the United States, Italy and Spain, spanning acute and convalescent COVID-19.

The germline gives CDR1 MNHEY, CDR2 SMNVEV (reference sequence). Trimming removed 2 bases from V and 6 bases from J, with 8 bases in between. This CDR3 region has 13 residues. Cohort 3 recovered donors had two negative PCRs, clearance, or symptom resolution. Only in-frame clones appear in the TCRdb table, and some are missing; sequencing was by immunoSEQ multiplex PCR. There are hundreds of thousands of clones in the sample; 87% occur only once, and around 3% lies in the top ten. This TCR was recovered from a woman aged 25 to 39 who had recovered from COVID-19. This rearrangement joins TRBV27 to TRBJ2-1; D not certain. Input material: PBMCs or T cells enriched from blood (not recorded which). The CDR3: CASSLGQVNEQFF. The CDR3, as DNA: TGTGCCAGCAGTTTAGGGCAGGTCAATGAGCAGTTCTTC.